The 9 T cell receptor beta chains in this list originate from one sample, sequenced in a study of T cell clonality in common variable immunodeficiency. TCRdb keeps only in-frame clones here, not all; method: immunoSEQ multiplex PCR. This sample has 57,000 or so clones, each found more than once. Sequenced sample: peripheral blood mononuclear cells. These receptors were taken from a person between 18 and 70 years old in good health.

CDR3 protein: CASRAAGADEQFF. The sequenced part of the CDR3 DNA is TGCGCCAGCAGGGCAGCGGGAGCCGATGAG. The chain links TRBV10-2 to TRBJ2-1, with 8 bases aligning to TRBD2. The read terminates 3 residues before the CDR3 end, so the remaining end is supplied by the germline J gene. This CDR3 is 13 amino acids long. J was trimmed by 8 bases and V by 6 bases; bases with no gene match: 6. CDR1 WSHSY and CDR2 SAAADI come from the germline V gene.

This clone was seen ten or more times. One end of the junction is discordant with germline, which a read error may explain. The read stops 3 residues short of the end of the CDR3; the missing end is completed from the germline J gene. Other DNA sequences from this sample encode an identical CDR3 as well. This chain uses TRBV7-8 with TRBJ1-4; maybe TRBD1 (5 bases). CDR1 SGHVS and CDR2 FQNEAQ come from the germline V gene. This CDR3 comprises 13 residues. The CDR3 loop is CASTQGLNEKLFF. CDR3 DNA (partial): TGTGCCAGCACCCAGGGCCTTAATGAGAAA.

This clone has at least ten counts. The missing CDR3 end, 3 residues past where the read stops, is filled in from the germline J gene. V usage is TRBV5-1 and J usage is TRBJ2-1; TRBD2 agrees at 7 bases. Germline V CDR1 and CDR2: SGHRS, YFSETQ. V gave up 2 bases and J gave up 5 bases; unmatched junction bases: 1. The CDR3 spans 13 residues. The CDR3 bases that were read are TGCGCCAGCAGCTTCGGGACTAACAATGAG. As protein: CASSFGTNNE. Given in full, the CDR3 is CASSFGTNNEQFF.

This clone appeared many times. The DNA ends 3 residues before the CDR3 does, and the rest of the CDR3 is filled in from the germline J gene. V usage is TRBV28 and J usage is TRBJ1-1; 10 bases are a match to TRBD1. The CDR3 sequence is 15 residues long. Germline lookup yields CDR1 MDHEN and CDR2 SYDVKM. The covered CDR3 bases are TGTGCCAGCAGTCTGATCGGGACAGGGGTGGGCGAA. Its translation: CASSLIGTGVGE. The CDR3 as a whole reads CASSLIGTGVGEAFF.

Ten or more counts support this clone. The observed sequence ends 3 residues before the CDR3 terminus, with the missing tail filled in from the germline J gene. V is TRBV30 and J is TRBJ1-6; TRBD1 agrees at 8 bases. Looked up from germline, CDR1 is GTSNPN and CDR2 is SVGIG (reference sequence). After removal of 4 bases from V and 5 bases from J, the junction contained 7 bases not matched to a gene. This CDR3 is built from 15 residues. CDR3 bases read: TGTGCCTGGACCAGACGGGACAGGAATAATTCACCC. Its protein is CAWTRRDRNNSP. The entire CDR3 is CAWTRRDRNNSPLHF.

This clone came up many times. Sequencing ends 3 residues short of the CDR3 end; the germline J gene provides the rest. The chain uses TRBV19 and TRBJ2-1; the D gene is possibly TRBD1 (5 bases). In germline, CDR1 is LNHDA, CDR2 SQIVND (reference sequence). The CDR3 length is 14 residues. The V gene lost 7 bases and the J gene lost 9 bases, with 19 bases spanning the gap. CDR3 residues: CASKGWGPTGEQFF. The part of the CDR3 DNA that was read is TGTGCCAGTAAGGGGTGGGGCCCGACGGGTGAG.

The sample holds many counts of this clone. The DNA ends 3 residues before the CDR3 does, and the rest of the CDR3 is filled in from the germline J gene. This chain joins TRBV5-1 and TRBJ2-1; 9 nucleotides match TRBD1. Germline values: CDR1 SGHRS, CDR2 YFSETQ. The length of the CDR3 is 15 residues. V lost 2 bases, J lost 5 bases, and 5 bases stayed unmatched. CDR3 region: CASSFRQGGNNEQFF. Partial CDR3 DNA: TGCGCCAGCAGCTTTCGACAGGGGGGGAACAATGAG. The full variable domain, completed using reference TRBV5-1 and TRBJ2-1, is KAGVTQTPRYLIKTRGQQVTLSCSPISGHRSVSWYQQTPGQGLQFLFEYFSETQRNKGNFPGRFSGRQFSNSRSEMNVSTLELGDSALYLCASSFRQGGNNEQFFGPGTRLTVL.

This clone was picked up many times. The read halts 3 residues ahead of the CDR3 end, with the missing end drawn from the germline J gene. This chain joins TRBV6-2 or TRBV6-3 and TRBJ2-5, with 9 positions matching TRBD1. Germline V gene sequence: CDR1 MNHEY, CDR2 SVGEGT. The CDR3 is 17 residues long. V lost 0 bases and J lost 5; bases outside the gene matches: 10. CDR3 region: CASSYSRDRAHWETQYF. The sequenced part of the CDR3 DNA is TGTGCCAGCAGTTACTCGAGGGACAGGGCCCACTGGGAGACC.

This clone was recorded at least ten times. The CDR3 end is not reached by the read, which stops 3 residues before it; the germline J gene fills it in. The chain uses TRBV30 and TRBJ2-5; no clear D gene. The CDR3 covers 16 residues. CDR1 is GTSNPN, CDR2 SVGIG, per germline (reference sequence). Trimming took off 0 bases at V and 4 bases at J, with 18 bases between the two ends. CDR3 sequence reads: CAWSVVGGIERETQYF. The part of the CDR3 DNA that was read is TGTGCCTGGAGTGTGGTCGGCGGAATAGAGCGAGAGACC. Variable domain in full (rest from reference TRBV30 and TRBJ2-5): SQTIHQWPATLVQPVGSPLSLECTVEGTSNPNLYWYRQAAGRGLQLLFYSVGIGQISSEVPQNLSASRPQDRQFILSSKKLLLSDSGFYLCAWSVVGGIERETQYFGPGTRLLVL.